One sample yielded the 20 T cell receptor beta chains listed below, sequenced in a study of response to subunit inactivated influenza vaccine. TCRdb re-derived calls from the RT-PCR reads in MiXCR, one entry per CDR3 protein. The data contain a few hundred thousand distinct CDR3 sequences, 21% of them singletons. The sample consisted of PBMCs from blood, taken approximately 22 months after vaccination. Receptors originate from a man between 50 and 70 years old who received an inactivated influenza vaccine.

This clonotype occurred many times. The genes are TRBV7-9 and TRBJ1-4; D is possibly TRBD1 (5 bases). V was trimmed by 5 bases and J by 8 bases, leaving 12 bases between them. Germline values: CDR1 SEHNR, CDR2 FQNEAQ (reference sequence). This CDR3 has 13 amino acids. The CDR3 region is CASSPREWEKLFF. In nucleotides, the CDR3 is TGTGCCAGCAGCCCCAGGGAGTGGGAAAAACTGTTTTTT.

The V call is TRBV28, the J call TRBJ2-1; D is possibly TRBD2 (5 bases). Germline loops: CDR1 MDHEN, CDR2 SYDVKM. CDR3 length: 12 residues. V lost 6 bases and J 6 bases, leaving 9 bases between the germline ends. The CDR3 nucleotides are TGTGCCAGCAGCCGTACTAGCAATGAGCAGTTCTTC. Protein sequence: CASSRTSNEQFF.

The chain combines TRBV7-9 with TRBJ2-2; 8 bases agree with TRBD2. This CDR3 contains 14 residues. Germline CDR1 reads SEHNR; CDR2 reads FQNEAQ (reference sequence). Trimming cost V 6 bases and J 4 bases; bases outside gene matches: 4. In nucleotides, the CDR3 is TGTGCCAGCAGTAGCGGGACTACCACCGGGGAGCTGTTTTTT. It is translated as CASSSGTTTGELFF.

This clonotype was observed a few times. The chain recombines TRBV7-2 with TRBJ1-5; D may be TRBD1 (6 bases). Germline CDR1 SGHTA, CDR2 FQGNSA. This CDR3 has 17 residues. V gave up 0 bases and J gave up 0 bases, with 12 bases separating them. CDR3 in amino acids: CASSLAGALYSNQPQHF. For the CDR3, the DNA is TGTGCCAGCAGCTTAGCGGGGGCCCTTTATAGCAATCAGCCCCAGCATTTT.

The chain employs TRBV3-1 and TRBJ2-1; D is possibly TRBD1 or TRBD2 (5 bases each). Germline lookup yields CDR1 LGHDT and CDR2 YNNKEL (reference sequence). V gave up 1 base and J gave up 2 bases, with 6 bases separating them. This CDR3 comprises 14 residues. The CDR3 bases are TGTGCCAGCAGCCAAGCGGGACCCTACAATGAGCAGTTCTTC. Translated: CASSQAGPYNEQFF.

This clonotype was detected only a few times. The gene calls are TRBV15 and TRBJ1-5; perhaps TRBD1 as D (6 bases). Deletions cut 4 bases from V and 11 bases from J, with 21 bases between. This CDR3 is built from 15 residues. Germline V gene sequence: CDR1 LNHNV, CDR2 YYDKDF (reference sequence). The CDR3 here is CATSNTGTPGWAQHF. For the CDR3, the DNA is TGTGCCACCAGCAACACCGGGACACCGGGTTGGGCCCAGCATTTT. The full variable domain, with the rest looked up from reference TRBV15 and TRBJ1-5, is DAMVIQNPRYQVTQFGKPVTLSCSQTLNHNVMYWYQQKSSQAPKLLFHYYDKDFNNEADTPDNFQSRRPNTSFCFLDIRSPGLGDTAMYLCATSNTGTPGWAQHFGDGTRLSIL.

The chain carries TRBV18 and TRBJ1-1; a weak D match, TRBD1 (6 bases). The CDR3 sequence is 15 residues long. The ends were cut back, 4 bases at V and 3 bases at J, with 15 bases in the middle. Looked up from germline, CDR1 is KGHSH and CDR2 is LQKENI. CDR3 region: CASSRAQGFYTEAFF. Written as DNA, the CDR3 is TGTGCCAGCTCACGTGCACAGGGCTTCTACACTGAAGCTTTCTTT.

This clonotype appeared many times. V and J are TRBV6-5 and TRBJ1-6, with a possible D match to TRBD1 (5 bases). V was trimmed by 1 base and J by 9 bases, leaving 10 bases between them. The V gene's germline CDR1 is MNHEY and CDR2 SVGAGI. The CDR3 contains 14 residues. CDR3 residues: CASSYLQGGSPLHF. The CDR3 DNA follows: TGTGCCAGCAGTTACTTGCAGGGAGGTTCACCCCTCCACTTT.

This clonotype was observed many times. The CDR3 DNA sequence: TGCAGTGCTAGAGCTGGTAGACAGGGCGGCCAGCCCCAGCATTTT. It codes for CSARAGRQGGQPQHF. The chain is built from TRBV20-1 and TRBJ1-5, with TRBD1 matching 7 bases. This CDR3 is 15 amino acids long. Germline CDR1 and CDR2: DFQATT and SNEGSKA (reference sequence). The V segment lost 1 base and the J segment 7 bases; nucleotides outside the gene matches: 10.

The chain recombines TRBV3-1 with TRBJ2-1; 10 nucleotides line up with TRBD2. V lost 0 bases and J lost 6; bases outside the gene matches: 5. Germline assignment: CDR1 LGHDT and CDR2 YNNKEL (reference sequence). This CDR3 spans 16 amino acids. The CDR3 DNA follows: TGTGCCAGCAGCCAAGATTCTAGCGGGAGTGGCAATGAGCAGTTCTTC. As protein: CASSQDSSGSGNEQFF.

V is TRBV3-1 and J is TRBJ2-1; 11 nucleotides agree with TRBD1. Germline V gene lookup returns CDR1 LGHDT and CDR2 YNNKEL (reference sequence). J gave up 6 bases and V 4 bases, and 8 bases lay outside the gene matches. This CDR3 has 16 amino acids. The CDR3 DNA follows: TGTGCCAGCAGCCGGCTCGCCGGGACAGGGGGCAATGAGCAGTTCTTC. This encodes CASSRLAGTGGNEQFF.

The J gene is TRBJ2-7, the V gene TRBV12-3 or TRBV12-4; 8 nucleotides line up with TRBD1. With 6 bases clipped from V and 6 bases from J, the junction kept 10 bases outside the gene matches. This CDR3 region has 14 residues. CDR3 sequence reads: CASSRTGSFSEQYF. CDR3 coding DNA: TGTGCCAGCAGCCGGACAGGGTCCTTTTCCGAGCAGTACTTC.

The V gene is TRBV6-5, the J gene TRBJ2-1; D is possibly TRBD1 (6 bases). V lost 2 bases and J lost 1, with 18 bases in between. The germline V gene has CDR1 MNHEY and CDR2 SVGAGI. The CDR3 has 18 residues. CDR3 region: CASSYKLQGQRSYNEQFF. The CDR3 DNA follows: TGTGCCAGCAGTTACAAACTACAGGGACAACGTTCCTACAATGAGCAGTTCTTC.

The chain links TRBV2 to TRBJ1-1, with 9 bases identical to TRBD1. The V segment lost 5 bases and the J segment 11 bases; nucleotides outside the gene matches: 6. The CDR3 is 12 residues long. Germline assignment: CDR1 SNHLY and CDR2 FYNNEI. The chain's CDR3 is CASSTRDRDAFF. The CDR3 DNA reads as TGTGCCAGCAGTACACGGGACAGGGATGCTTTCTTT.

This clonotype has ten or more counts. V is TRBV4-1 and J is TRBJ1-2; no definite D call. Trimming shortened V by 5 bases and J by 2 bases, and 12 bases separated the two germline ends. This CDR3 has 14 amino acids. Per the germline V gene, CDR1 is MGHRA and CDR2 is YSYEKL. DNA for the CDR3: TGCGCCAGCAGCTCCTGGGAGAAGAACTATGGCTACACCTTC. Its protein product is CASSSWEKNYGYTF.

In its sample, this clonotype was seen a few times. The CDR3 carries no conserved terminal phenylalanine or tryptophan, so it likely arises from a read error. The chain recombines TRBV29-1 with TRBJ1-1, with D possibly being TRBD1 (6 bases). The CDR3 is 12 residues long. Germline CDR1 reads SQVTM; CDR2 reads ANQGSEA. Trimming took 7 bases from V and 3 from J, leaving 12 bases between them. CDR3 DNA: TGCAGCGGCCTAAGGGGGGACACTGAAGCTTTCCTT. It is translated as CSGLRGDTEAFL.

This clonotype showed up many times. The J gene is TRBJ2-1, the V gene TRBV4-3, with 8 nucleotides matching TRBD1. CDR1 is LGHNA, CDR2 YSLEER, per germline. With 0 bases clipped from V and 6 bases from J, the junction kept 7 bases outside the gene matches. The CDR3 contains 16 residues. The CDR3 spells CASSQDRTGFLNEQFF. CDR3 sequence (DNA): TGCGCCAGCAGCCAAGATCGGACAGGGTTTCTCAATGAGCAGTTCTTC.

V and J are TRBV20-1 and TRBJ2-7; D might be TRBD1 or TRBD2, each matching 5 bases. Germline CDR1 and CDR2: DFQATT and SNEGSKA (reference sequence). V was cut by 3 bases and J by 2 bases, with 17 bases left in between. The CDR3 is 15 residues long. The CDR3: CSASSPGRAPYEQYF. The CDR3 DNA is TGCAGTGCTAGTTCCCCGGGACGGGCACCCTACGAGCAGTACTTC.

This rearrangement joins TRBV5-1 to TRBJ1-4; the D is unclear. CDR3 length: 16 amino acids. Trimming removed 2 bases from V and 5 bases from J, with 16 bases in between. In germline, CDR1 is SGHRS, CDR2 YFSETQ. CDR3 DNA: TGCGCCAGCAGCTTCGGCATAACCGCCGGCAATGAAAAACTGTTTTTT. Translated, it gives CASSFGITAGNEKLFF.

This clonotype was picked up a small number of times. The chain joins TRBV29-1 to TRBJ2-3, with 7 bases that match TRBD1. Germline V gene data show CDR1 as SQVTM and CDR2 as ANQGSEA. The CDR3 length is 13 residues. Trimming removed 7 bases from V and 3 bases from J; junction bases left unmatched: 7. CDR3 loop: CSAFPTGTDTQYF. CDR3 sequence (DNA): TGCAGCGCCTTCCCGACAGGGACAGATACGCAGTATTTT.